Described below is a single T cell receptor (beta chain) sequence and its context. The antigen is unknown. No DNA is shown, since the ends of the CDR3 on it are uncertain; the CDR3 is the one TCRdb lists. Some clones are missing from TCRdb's copy, which holds only in-frame ones; the method was immunoSEQ multiplex PCR. The sample holds tens of thousands of clones, around 80% seen once. The CDR3 has 18 amino acids, counting both end residues. CDR1 MGHDK and CDR2 SYGVNS come from the germline V gene. These data come from a study of radiation and T cells in renal cell carcinoma. Study details: Nephrectomy followed 15 Gy stereotactic body radiation by 4 weeks.

Time point here: blood 2 weeks post-SBRT. Treatment specified: 15 Gy SBRT to primary tumor, nephrectomy 4 weeks later. Clear cell pathology was present in this patient's renal cell carcinoma. Study outcomes and limitations: Baseline intratumoral clonotype presence is unknown without pretreatment biopsies. Top tumor clonotypes rose in blood 2 weeks post-radiation, then contracted.

The chain couples TRBV25-1 to TRBJ2-6; the table assigns TRBD1, which was not confirmed against the DNA. The TCR sequence derives from a man in his sixties with renal cell carcinoma. Source: blood, taken from a patient whose treatment included radiotherapy and nephrectomy. CDR3 protein: CASSSSTGTPSGANVLTF.